The 8 T cell receptor beta chains below come from one sample, sequenced in a study of blood T cell repertoires in COVID-19. TCRdb's table, derived via immunoSEQ multiplex PCR, lists solely in-frame clones and lacks some. Among 190,000 or so clones, approximately 90% were seen once, and the ten largest hold 4% to 5%. Sequencing was done on a sample of peripheral blood. These receptors originate from a woman in her twenties or thirties with acute or convalescent COVID-19.

This chain joins TRBV6-5 and TRBJ1-5; the D gene is possibly TRBD1 (5 bases). This CDR3 is built from 14 residues. Between the trimmed V and J ends, which lost 7 bases and 4 bases, there was a span of 14 bases. CDR1 is MNHEY, CDR2 SVGAGI, per germline. The CDR3 DNA reads TGTGCCAGCACTCCTAGGGGCTTTAATCAGCCCCAGCATTTT. Translated: CASTPRGFNQPQHF.

The chain uses TRBV19 and TRBJ2-5; 14 nucleotides match TRBD2. The junction had 9 bases not matched to a gene; V was cut back by 5 bases and J by 4 bases. This CDR3 region has 17 residues. Germline assignment: CDR1 LNHDA and CDR2 SQIVND (reference sequence). The CDR3 loop is CASSGGTSGRGGETQYF. For the CDR3, the DNA is TGTGCCAGTAGTGGAGGGACTAGCGGGAGAGGGGGAGAGACCCAGTACTTC.

This clone was picked up one time. The chain links TRBV7-6 to TRBJ1-6; D unclear. This CDR3 is 13 amino acids long. Trimming took 5 bases from V and 8 from J, leaving 10 bases between them. Germline CDR1 and CDR2: SGHVS and FNYEAQ. DNA of the CDR3: TGTGCCAGCAGCCCAACTCGGGATTCACCCCTCCACTTT. Translated: CASSPTRDSPLHF.

In this sample, this clone turned up a few times. The genes are TRBV30 and TRBJ1-6, with TRBD1 matching 10 bases. The V gene end was trimmed by 4 bases and the J gene end by 10 bases; junction bases not matched to a gene: 7. Germline CDR1 GTSNPN, CDR2 SVGIG (reference sequence). This CDR3 contains 14 residues. This chain's CDR3 is CAWTTGQGRSPLHF. The CDR3 DNA follows: TGTGCCTGGACGACGGGACAGGGGAGGTCACCCCTCCACTTT.

The chain uses TRBV29-1 and TRBJ2-1; no reliable D call. Germline-derived CDR1 and CDR2 are SQVTM and ANQGSEA. The CDR3 has 13 amino acids. The germline V and J ends were trimmed by 4 bases and 8 bases, with 15 bases remaining between them. CDR3 region: CSVGSPLIDEQFF. CDR3 nucleotides: TGCAGCGTTGGTAGTCCCTTGATAGATGAGCAGTTCTTC.

V usage is TRBV15 and J usage is TRBJ2-7; TRBD2 is a possible D gene (7 bases). Trimming took 0 bases from V and 4 from J, leaving 16 bases between them. Germline V gene data show CDR1 as LNHNV and CDR2 as YYDKDF (reference sequence). CDR3 length: 16 amino acids. The CDR3 spells CATSRDIAKGGYEQYF. The CDR3 coding sequence is TGTGCCACCAGCAGAGATATTGCTAAGGGGGGGTACGAGCAGTACTTC.

This clone has just a few counts. V and J are TRBV11-2 and TRBJ1-1, with D possibly matching TRBD1 (5 bases). Germline V gene sequence: CDR1 SGHAT, CDR2 FQNNGV. Deletions cut 2 bases from V and 7 bases from J, with 14 bases between. The CDR3 has 14 residues. The CDR3 sequence: CASSLFAGPNEAFF. In DNA form, the CDR3 reads TGTGCCAGCAGCTTATTTGCGGGGCCTAATGAAGCTTTCTTT.

The chain recombines TRBV6-6 with TRBJ1-1; D might be TRBD1 (5 bases). V lost 5 bases, J lost 8 bases, and 12 bases lay in between. This CDR3 spans 12 amino acids. Germline V gives CDR1 MNHNY, CDR2 SVGAGI (reference sequence). The CDR3 nucleotides read TGTGCCAGCAGTACCGAGGGGAGGGAAGCTTTCTTT. It translates to CASSTEGREAFF.